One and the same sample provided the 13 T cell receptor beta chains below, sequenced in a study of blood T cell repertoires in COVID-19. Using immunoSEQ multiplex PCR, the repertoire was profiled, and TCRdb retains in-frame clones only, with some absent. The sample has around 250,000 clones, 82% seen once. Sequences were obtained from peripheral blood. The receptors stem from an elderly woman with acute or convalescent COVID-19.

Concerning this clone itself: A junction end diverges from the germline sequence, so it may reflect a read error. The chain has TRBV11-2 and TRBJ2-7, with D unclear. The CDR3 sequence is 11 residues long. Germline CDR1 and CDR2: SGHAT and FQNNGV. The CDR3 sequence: CASSLRLDPIF. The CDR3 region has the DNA TGTGCCAGCAGCTTAAGGCTAGATCCGATCTTC.

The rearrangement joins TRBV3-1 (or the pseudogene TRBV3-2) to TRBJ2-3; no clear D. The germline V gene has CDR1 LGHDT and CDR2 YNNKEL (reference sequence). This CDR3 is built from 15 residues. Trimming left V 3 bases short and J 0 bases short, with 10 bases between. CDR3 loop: CASSQFPTSTDTQYF. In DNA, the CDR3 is TGTGCCAGCAGCCAGTTCCCAACTAGCACAGATACGCAGTATTTT.

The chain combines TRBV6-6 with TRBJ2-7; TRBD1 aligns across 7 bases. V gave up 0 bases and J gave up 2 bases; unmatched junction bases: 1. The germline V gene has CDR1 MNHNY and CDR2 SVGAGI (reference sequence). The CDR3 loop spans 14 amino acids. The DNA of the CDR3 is TGTGCCAGCAGTTACTCGGGACAGACCTACGAGCAGTACTTC. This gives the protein CASSYSGQTYEQYF.

The CDR3 sequence: CASSKGGGGEAPLHF. CDR3 bases: TGTGCCAGCAGCAAAGGTGGGGGGGGTGAAGCACCCCTCCACTTT. The chain joins TRBV21-1 to TRBJ1-6. TRBV21-1 is termed a pseudogene. There are 15 residues in the CDR3.

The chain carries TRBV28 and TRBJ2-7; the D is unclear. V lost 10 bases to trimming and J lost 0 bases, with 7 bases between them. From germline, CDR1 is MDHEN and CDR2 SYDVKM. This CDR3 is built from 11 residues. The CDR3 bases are TGTGCCACCGTCTACTCCTACGAGCAGTACTTC. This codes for CATVYSYEQYF.

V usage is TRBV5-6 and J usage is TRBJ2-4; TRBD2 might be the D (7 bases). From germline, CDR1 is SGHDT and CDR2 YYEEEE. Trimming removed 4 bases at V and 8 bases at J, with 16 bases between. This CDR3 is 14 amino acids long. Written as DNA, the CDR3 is TGTGCCAGCAGCGCGGGGGCCCCCAGGGACATTCAGTACTTC. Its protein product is CASSAGAPRDIQYF.

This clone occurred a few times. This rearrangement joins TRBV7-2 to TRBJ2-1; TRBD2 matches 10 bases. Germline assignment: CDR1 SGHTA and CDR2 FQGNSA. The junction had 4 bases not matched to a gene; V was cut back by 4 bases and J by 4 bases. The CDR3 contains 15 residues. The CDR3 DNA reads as TGTGCCAGCAGCTCCGGGACTAGCGAATACAATGAGCAGTTCTTC. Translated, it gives CASSSGTSEYNEQFF.

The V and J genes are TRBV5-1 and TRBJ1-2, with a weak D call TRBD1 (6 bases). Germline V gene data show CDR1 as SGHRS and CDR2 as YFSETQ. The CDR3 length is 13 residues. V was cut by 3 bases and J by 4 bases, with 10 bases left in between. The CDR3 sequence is CASSSGQSYGYTF. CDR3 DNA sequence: TGCGCCAGCAGCTCCGGACAGAGCTATGGCTACACCTTC.

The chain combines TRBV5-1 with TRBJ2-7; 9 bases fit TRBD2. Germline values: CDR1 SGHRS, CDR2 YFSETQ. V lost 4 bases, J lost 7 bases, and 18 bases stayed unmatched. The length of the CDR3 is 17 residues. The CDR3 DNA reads TGCGCCAGCAGCCGTTTCGGCGGCGGGGGGGCGGTCGAAGAGCAGTACTTC. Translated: CASSRFGGGGAVEEQYF.

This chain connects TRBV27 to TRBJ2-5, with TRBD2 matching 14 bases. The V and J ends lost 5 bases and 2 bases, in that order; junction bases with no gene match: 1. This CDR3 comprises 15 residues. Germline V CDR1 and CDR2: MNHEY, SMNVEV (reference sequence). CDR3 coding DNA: TGTGCCAGCAGTAGACTAGCGGGAGGGCAAGAGACCCAGTACTTC. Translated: CASSRLAGGQETQYF.

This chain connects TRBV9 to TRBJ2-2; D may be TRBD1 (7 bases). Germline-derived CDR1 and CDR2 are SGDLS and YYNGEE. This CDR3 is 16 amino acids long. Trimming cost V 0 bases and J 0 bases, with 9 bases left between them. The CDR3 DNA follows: TGTGCCAGCAGCGTAGTCAGGGGGGCGAACACCGGGGAGCTGTTTTTT. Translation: CASSVVRGANTGELFF. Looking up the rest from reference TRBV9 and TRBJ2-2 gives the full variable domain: DSGVTQTPKHLITATGQRVTLRCSPRSGDLSVYWYQQSLDQGLQFLIQYYNGEERAKGNILERFSAQQFPDLHSELNLSSLELGDSALYFCASSVVRGANTGELFFGEGSRLTVL.

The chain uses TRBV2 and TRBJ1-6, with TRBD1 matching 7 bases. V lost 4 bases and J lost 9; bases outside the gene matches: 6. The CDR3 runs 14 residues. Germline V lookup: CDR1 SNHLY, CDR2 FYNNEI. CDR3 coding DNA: TGTGCCAGCAGTGTTGACAGGGTCGCTTCACCCCTCCACTTT. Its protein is CASSVDRVASPLHF.

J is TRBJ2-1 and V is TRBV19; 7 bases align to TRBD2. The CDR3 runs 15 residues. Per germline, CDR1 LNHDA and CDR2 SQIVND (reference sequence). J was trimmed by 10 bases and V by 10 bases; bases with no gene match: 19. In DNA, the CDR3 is TGTGCCACAGGCCGAGTTCGTGCAGCGGGGCCGGAGCAGTTCTTC. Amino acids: CATGRVRAAGPEQFF. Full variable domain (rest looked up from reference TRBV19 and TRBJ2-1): DGGITQSPKYLFRKEGQNVTLSCEQNLNHDAMYWYRQDPGQGLRLIYYSQIVNDFQKGDIAEGYSVSREKKESFPLTVTSAQKNPTAFYLCATGRVRAAGPEQFFGPGTRLTVL.